This entry lists 4 T cell receptor beta chains sequenced from one sample in a study of cytomegalovirus exposure and HLA in healthy donors. With 60 Vbeta and 13 Jbeta primers, the PCR was carried out. Generated by immunoSEQ multiplex PCR, the TCRdb table keeps only in-frame clones and is missing some. In the table there are approximately 140,000 clones, about 71% of which are singletons. The source material was PBMCs. Every receptor here comes from a woman aged 55 to 70 in good health and CMV-seropositive.

The V and J genes are TRBV5-4 and TRBJ2-7; D is undetermined. The CDR3 sequence is 14 residues long. Per the germline V gene, CDR1 is SGHNT and CDR2 is YYREEE (reference sequence). V lost 0 bases, J lost 5 bases, and 12 bases lay in between. For the CDR3, the DNA is TGTGCCAGCAGCTTGGATCCCCTCAGCGACGAGCAGTACTTC. Translating gives CASSLDPLSDEQYF. The variable domain in full, completed from reference TRBV5-4 and TRBJ2-7, reads ETGVTQSPTHLIKTRGQQVTLRCSSQSGHNTVSWYQQALGQGPQFIFQYYREEENGRGNFPPRFSGLQFPNYSSELNVNALELDDSALYLCASSLDPLSDEQYFGPGTRLTVT.

The V and J genes are TRBV7-3 and TRBJ2-2; 10 bases are shared with TRBD1. CDR3 length: 15 amino acids. Germline-derived CDR1 and CDR2 are SGHTA and FQGTGA. V was pared by 3 bases and J by 7 bases, with 5 bases of the junction left unmatched. The CDR3 loop is CASSFDRGPRGELFF. CDR3 DNA sequence: TGTGCCAGCAGCTTTGACAGGGGGCCCCGCGGGGAGCTGTTTTTT.

The V and J genes are TRBV2 and TRBJ1-3; possibly TRBD1 for D (5 bases). The length of the CDR3 is 12 residues. V lost 1 base and J lost 8, with 6 bases in between. Germline CDR1 SNHLY, CDR2 FYNNEI. The CDR3 coding sequence is TGTGCCAGCAGTGAAGAGGGGCACACCATATATTTT. It yields the protein CASSEEGHTIYF.

The J gene is TRBJ1-1, the V gene TRBV29-1, with D possibly matching TRBD1 (5 bases). V dropped 7 bases and J dropped 1 base, with 10 bases sitting between them. The CDR3 is made up of 12 amino acids. Germline values: CDR1 SQVTM, CDR2 ANQGSEA. CDR3 amino acids: CSERQKNTEAFF. CDR3 sequence (DNA): TGCAGCGAGAGACAGAAGAACACTGAAGCTTTCTTT.